The source of this T cell receptor (beta chain) is a study of cytomegalovirus exposure and HLA in healthy donors. Study details: There were approximately 80 million unique TCRs (from HLA-typed donors) in an early data release.

Deletions cut 0 bases from V and 2 bases from J, with 9 bases between. CDR1 and CDR2 from the germline V gene are SGDLS and YYNGEE. The CDR3 totals 14 residues. The PCR employed 60 Vbeta primers together with 13 Jbeta primers. The protocol was immunoSEQ multiplex PCR, while the TCRdb copy is restricted to in-frame clones and leaves out a portion. Of 65,000 or so clones listed, 70% to 80% were seen once; the top ten hold over 2.5%. Comment on this clone: Its target is unknown.

General study findings and limits: In a later analysis, about 17,000 TCR beta sequences were associated with HLA alleles at 0.05 false discovery rate.

The V call is TRBV9, the J call TRBJ2-7, with a tentative D call TRBD1 (5 bases). The clonotype comes from a girl aged 10 to 17 in good health and CMV-seropositive. Sequencing used PBMCs. The CDR3 DNA is TGTGCCAGCAGCGTAGGCGCAGGGCCCTACGAGCAGTACTTC. Its translation is CASSVGAGPYEQYF. The full variable domain, completed using reference TRBV9 and TRBJ2-7, is DSGVTQTPKHLITATGQRVTLRCSPRSGDLSVYWYQQSLDQGLQFLIQYYNGEERAKGNILERFSAQQFPDLHSELNLSSLELGDSALYFCASSVGAGPYEQYFGPGTRLTVT.